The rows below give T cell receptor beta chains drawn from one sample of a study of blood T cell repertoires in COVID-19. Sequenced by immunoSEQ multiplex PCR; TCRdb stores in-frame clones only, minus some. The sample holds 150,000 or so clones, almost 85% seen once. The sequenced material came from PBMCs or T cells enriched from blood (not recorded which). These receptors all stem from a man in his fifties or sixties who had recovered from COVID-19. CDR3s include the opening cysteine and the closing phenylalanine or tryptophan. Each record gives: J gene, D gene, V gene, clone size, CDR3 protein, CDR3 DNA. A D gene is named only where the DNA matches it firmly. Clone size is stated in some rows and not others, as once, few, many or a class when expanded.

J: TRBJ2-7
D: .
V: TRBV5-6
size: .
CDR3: CASSLVPRQGSYYEQYF
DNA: TGTGCCAGCAGCTTAGTCCCTCGGCAGGGGAGTTACTACGAGCAGTACTTC

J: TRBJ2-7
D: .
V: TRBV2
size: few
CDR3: CASSHRGSEQYF
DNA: TGTGCCAGCAGTCACCGGGGTTCTGAGCAGTACTTC

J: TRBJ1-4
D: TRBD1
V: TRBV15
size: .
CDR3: CATSNPTGVPEKLFF
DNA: TGTGCCACCAGCAACCCTACAGGGGTCCCAGAAAAACTGTTTTTT

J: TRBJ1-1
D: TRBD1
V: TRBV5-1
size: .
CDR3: CASSSGQLYTEAFF
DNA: TGCGCCAGCAGCTCGGGACAGCTTTACACTGAAGCTTTCTTT

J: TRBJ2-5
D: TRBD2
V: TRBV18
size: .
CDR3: CASSERGTQETQYF
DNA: TGTGCCAGCTCAGAGCGGGGAACCCAAGAGACCCAGTACTTC

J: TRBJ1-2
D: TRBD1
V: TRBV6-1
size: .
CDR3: CASSEALGQLSTF
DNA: TGTGCCAGCAGTGAAGCCTTGGGACAGCTCTCCACCTTC

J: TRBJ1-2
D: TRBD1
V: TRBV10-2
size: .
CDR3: CASSGGTAVPSYGYTF
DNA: TGCGCCAGCAGTGGGGGGACAGCTGTACCTTCCTATGGCTACACCTTC

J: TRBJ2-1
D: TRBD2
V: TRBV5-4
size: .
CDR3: CASSRVPIGGNNEQFF
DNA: TGTGCCAGCAGTCGCGTCCCTATCGGGGGGAACAATGAGCAGTTCTTC

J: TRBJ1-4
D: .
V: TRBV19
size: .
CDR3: CASSRTFNPATNEKLFF
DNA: TGTGCCAGTAGCCGCACTTTCAACCCGGCAACTAATGAAAAACTGTTTTTT

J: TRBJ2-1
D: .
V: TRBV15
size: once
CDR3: CATSRVSLPSGNEQFF
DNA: TGTGCCACCAGCAGAGTGTCTCTGCCGTCAGGGAATGAGCAGTTCTTC

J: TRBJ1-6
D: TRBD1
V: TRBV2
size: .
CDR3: CASSEGDRGNSPLHF
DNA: TGTGCCAGCAGTGAAGGGGACAGGGGAAATTCACCCCTCCACTTT

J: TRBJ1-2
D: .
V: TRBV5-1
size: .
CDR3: CASSPNTGGYTF
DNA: TGCGCCAGCAGCCCAAATACGGGTGGCTACACCTTC

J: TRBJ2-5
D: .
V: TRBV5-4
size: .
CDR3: CASSLQGETQYF
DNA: TGTGCCAGCAGCTTGCAGGGTGAGACCCAGTACTTC

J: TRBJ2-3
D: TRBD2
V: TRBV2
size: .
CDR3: CASSLAGPSTDTQYF
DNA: TGTGCCAGCAGCTTAGCGGGACCTAGCACAGATACGCAGTATTTT

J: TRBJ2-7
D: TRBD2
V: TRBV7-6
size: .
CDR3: CASSPELAGGHHEQYF
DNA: TGTGCCAGCAGCCCAGAGCTAGCGGGAGGGCACCACGAGCAGTACTTC

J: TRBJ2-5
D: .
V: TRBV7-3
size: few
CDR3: CASSKDTSETQYF
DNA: TGTGCCAGCAGCAAAGATACAAGTGAGACCCAGTACTTC

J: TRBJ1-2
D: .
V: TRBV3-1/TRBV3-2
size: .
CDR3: CASSQDWLANYGYTF
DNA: TGTGCCAGCAGCCAAGATTGGCTAGCTAACTATGGCTACACCTTC

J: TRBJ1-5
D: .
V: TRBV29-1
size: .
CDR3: CSGALGTDGPQHF
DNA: TGCAGCGGAGCTCTTGGGACTGACGGGCCCCAGCATTTT

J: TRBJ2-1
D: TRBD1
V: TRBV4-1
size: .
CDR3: CASSQAGQGNNEQFF
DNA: TGCGCCAGCAGCCAAGCAGGACAGGGAAACAATGAGCAGTTCTTC

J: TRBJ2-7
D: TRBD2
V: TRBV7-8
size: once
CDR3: CASSLERGLAGGPLTYEQYF
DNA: TGTGCCAGCAGCTTAGAGAGGGGACTAGCGGGGGGCCCACTCACCTACGAGCAGTACTTC

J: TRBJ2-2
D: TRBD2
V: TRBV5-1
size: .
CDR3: CASRAGEAGELFF
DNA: TGCGCCAGCAGGGCGGGAGAGGCCGGGGAGCTGTTTTTT

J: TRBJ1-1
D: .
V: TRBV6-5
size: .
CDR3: CASSYFPGMNTEAFF
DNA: TGTGCCAGCAGTTACTTTCCAGGGATGAACACTGAAGCTTTCTTT

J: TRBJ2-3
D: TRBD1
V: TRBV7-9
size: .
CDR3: CASSSLRDSPRGDTQYF
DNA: TGTGCCAGCAGCTCACTCCGGGACAGTCCTCGGGGAGATACGCAGTATTTT

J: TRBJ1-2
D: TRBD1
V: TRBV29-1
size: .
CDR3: CSVAGQDYGYTF
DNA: TGCAGCGTGGCCGGACAGGATTATGGCTACACCTTC

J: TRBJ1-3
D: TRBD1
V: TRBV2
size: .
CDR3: CASRQGTGTGSGNTIYF
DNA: TGTGCCAGCAGGCAAGGGACCGGGACAGGCTCTGGAAACACCATATATTTT

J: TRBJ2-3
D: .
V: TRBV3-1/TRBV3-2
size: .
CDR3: CASSQGRQSTQYF
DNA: TGTGCCAGCAGCCAAGGACGACAGAGTACGCAGTATTTT

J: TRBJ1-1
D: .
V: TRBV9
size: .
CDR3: CASSSGSHNTEAFF
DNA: TGTGCCAGCAGCTCGGGGTCTCACAACACTGAAGCTTTCTTT

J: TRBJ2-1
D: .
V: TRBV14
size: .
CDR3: CASSQYLGLDNEQFF
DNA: TGTGCCAGCAGCCAGTATTTAGGACTCGACAATGAGCAGTTCTTC

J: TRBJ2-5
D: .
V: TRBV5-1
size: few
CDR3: CASSLVGDYQETQYF
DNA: TGCGCCAGCAGCTTGGTCGGGGACTACCAAGAGACCCAGTACTTC

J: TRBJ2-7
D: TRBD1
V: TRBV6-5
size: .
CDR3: CASRAPGTVYEQYF
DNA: TGTGCCAGCAGAGCCCCCGGGACAGTCTACGAGCAGTACTTC

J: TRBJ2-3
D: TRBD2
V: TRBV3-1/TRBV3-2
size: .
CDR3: CASSLTSGRDGTQYF
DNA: TGTGCCAGCAGCCTGACTAGCGGGAGGGACGGTACGCAGTATTTT

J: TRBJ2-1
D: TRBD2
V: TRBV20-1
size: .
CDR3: CSASGTSGVDEQFF
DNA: TGCAGTGCTAGTGGGACTAGCGGTGTGGATGAGCAGTTCTTC

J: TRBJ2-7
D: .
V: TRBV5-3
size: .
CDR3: CARNVRCEQYF
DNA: TGTGCCAGAAATGTGAGGTGTGAGCAGTACTTC

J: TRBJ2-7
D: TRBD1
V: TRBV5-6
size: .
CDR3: CASSSTDRGLLARFRQYF
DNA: TGTGCCAGCAGCAGCACGGACAGGGGACTCCTCGCCCGGTTTCGGCAGTACTTC

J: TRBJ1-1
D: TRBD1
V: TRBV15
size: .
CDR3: CATSRETGMHTEAFF
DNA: TGTGCCACCAGCAGGGAGACAGGGATGCACACTGAAGCTTTCTTT

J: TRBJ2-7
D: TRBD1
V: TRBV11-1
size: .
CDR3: CASSHSRDRGYEQYF
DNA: TGTGCCAGCAGTCACTCCCGGGACAGGGGATACGAGCAGTACTTC

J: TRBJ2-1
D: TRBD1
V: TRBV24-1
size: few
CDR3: CATSDWTGNNEQFF
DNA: TGTGCCACCAGTGATTGGACAGGGAACAATGAGCAGTTCTTC

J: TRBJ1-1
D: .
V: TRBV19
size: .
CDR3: CASSIRGEAFF
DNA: TGTGCCAGTAGTATTAGAGGGGAAGCTTTCTTT

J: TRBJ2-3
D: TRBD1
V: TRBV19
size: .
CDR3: CATTDLGQGADTQYF
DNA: TGTGCCACCACGGACCTCGGACAGGGGGCGGATACGCAGTATTTT

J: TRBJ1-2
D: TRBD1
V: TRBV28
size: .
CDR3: CASSSGTGAIVYGYTF
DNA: TGTGCCAGCAGTTCCGGGACAGGCGCAATCGTCTATGGCTACACCTTC

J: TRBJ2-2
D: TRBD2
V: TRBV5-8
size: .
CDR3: CASTGLAGTGELFF
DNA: TGTGCCAGCACAGGGCTAGCGGGCACCGGGGAGCTGTTTTTT

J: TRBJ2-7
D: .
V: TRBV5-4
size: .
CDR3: CASSSGGQISYEQYF
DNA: TGTGCCAGCAGCTCGGGGGGACAAATCTCCTACGAGCAGTACTTC

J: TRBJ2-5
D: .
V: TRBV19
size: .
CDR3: CASSIGRSQETQYF
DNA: TGTGCCAGTAGTATTGGCCGAAGTCAAGAGACCCAGTACTTC

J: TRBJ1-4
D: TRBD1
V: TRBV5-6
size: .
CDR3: CASSLAGQGAEKLFF
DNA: TGTGCCAGCAGCTTGGCCGGGCAGGGGGCTGAAAAACTGTTTTTT

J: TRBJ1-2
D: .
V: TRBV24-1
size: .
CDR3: CATSEPGHNGYTF
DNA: TGTGCCACCAGTGAGCCGGGACACAATGGCTACACCTTC

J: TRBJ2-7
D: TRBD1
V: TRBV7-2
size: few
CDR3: CASSLDRSSYEQYF
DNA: TGTGCCAGCAGCCTGGACAGGAGTTCCTACGAGCAGTACTTC